The 29 T cell receptor beta chains in this list originate from one sample, sequenced in a study of T cell repertoires in cytomegalovirus infection. TCRdb re-derived calls from the reads in MiXCR, one entry per CDR3 protein. The data show about 160,000 distinct CDR3 sequences, approximately 17% seen once. Sample: CD8+ T cells from PBMCs. Source of these receptors: a human donor in good health (CMV status not recorded). Some clones in this sample may be carry-over from other donors' samples.

This clonotype was counted a few times. The V and J genes are TRBV14 and TRBJ1-3, with unresolved D. Germline assignment: CDR1 SGHDN and CDR2 FVKESK. V lost 0 bases and J 2 bases, leaving 8 bases between the germline ends. CDR3 length equals 15 residues. Here the CDR3 reads CASSQDPGAGNTIYF. The CDR3 region has the DNA TGTGCCAGCAGCCAAGATCCCGGGGCTGGAAACACCATATATTTT.

The chain carries TRBV20-1 and TRBJ1-2; D is undetermined. The CDR3 runs to 14 residues. V lost 1 base and J lost 4, with 13 bases in between. Germline V gene sequence: CDR1 DFQATT, CDR2 SNEGSKA (reference sequence). In DNA, the CDR3 is TGCAGTGCTAGAGCGGCTCCAGACCCCTATGGCTACACCTTC. It is translated as CSARAAPDPYGYTF.

The genes are TRBV7-8 and TRBJ2-5; perhaps TRBD1 as D (6 bases). V lost 4 bases and J lost 3, with 18 bases in between. Germline V lookup: CDR1 SGHVS, CDR2 FQNEAQ. CDR3 length: 16 amino acids. The CDR3 coding sequence is TGTGCCAGCAGCTCCTCGTCAGGGGAATTAAAAGAGACCCAGTACTTC. Translation gives CASSSSSGELKETQYF. The whole variable domain, remainder taken from reference TRBV7-8 and TRBJ2-5, is GAGVSQSPRYKVAKRGQDVALRCDPISGHVSLFWYQQALGQGPEFLTYFQNEAQLDKSGLPSDRFFAERPEGSVSTLKIQRTQQEDSAVYLCASSSSSGELKETQYFGPGTRLLVL.

J is TRBJ1-1 and V is TRBV28; maybe TRBD1 (6 bases). The germline V and J ends were trimmed by 6 bases and 4 bases, with 15 bases remaining between them. Looked up from germline, CDR1 is MDHEN and CDR2 is SYDVKM. The CDR3 is 14 residues long. In DNA, the CDR3 is TGTGCCAGCAGCGAGGGGGGCAGGAGCACTGAAGCTTTCTTT. The encoded protein is CASSEGGRSTEAFF.

V gene TRBV29-1 combines with J gene TRBJ1-5; D is uncertain. The CDR3 spans 13 residues. V was pared by 0 bases and J by 9 bases, with 12 bases between. The germline V gene has CDR1 SQVTM and CDR2 ANQGSEA. Written as DNA, the CDR3 is TGCAGCGTTGAAGACTCAGGCCTGGGGCCCCAGCATTTT. Translating gives CSVEDSGLGPQHF.

This clonotype was found a few times. V is TRBV6-1 and J is TRBJ1-1, with 7 bases fitting TRBD1. This CDR3 is built from 15 residues. Germline CDR1 and CDR2: MNHNS and SASEGT. The V and J ends lost 8 bases and 1 base, in that order; junction bases with no gene match: 10. As DNA, the CDR3 is TGTGCCAGCTACTTCGCGGGACAGCAGAACACTGAAGCTTTCTTT. Its translation: CASYFAGQQNTEAFF.

This clonotype showed up many times. This rearrangement joins TRBV6-2 or TRBV6-3 to TRBJ2-1; the match to TRBD2 covers 8 bases. V gave up 9 bases and J gave up 4 bases; unmatched junction bases: 8. The CDR3 length is 14 residues. In germline, CDR1 is MNHEY, CDR2 SVGEGT. The CDR3 DNA sequence: TGTGCCAGTACTTTAGCGGGGCTATACAATGAGCAGTTCTTC. Its protein product is CASTLAGLYNEQFF.

The rearrangement links TRBV11-2 to TRBJ2-7, with D possibly matching TRBD2 (5 bases). From germline, CDR1 is SGHAT and CDR2 FQNNGV. The CDR3 is made up of 12 amino acids. V was shortened by 3 bases and J by 7 bases, with 10 bases between the two germline ends. CDR3 sequence (DNA): TGTGCCAGCAGCTTCGGACTGGGGGAGCAGTACGTC. Amino acids: CASSFGLGEQYV.

This clonotype has just a few counts. The rearrangement joins TRBV28 to TRBJ2-7; perhaps TRBD1 as D (5 bases). Germline V gene data show CDR1 as MDHEN and CDR2 as SYDVKM. Between the trimmed V and J ends, which lost 2 bases and 5 bases, there was a span of 10 bases. The CDR3 has 13 amino acids. The CDR3 coding sequence is TGTGCCAGCAGTTTAATGGACAACCACGAGCAGTACTTC. Protein: CASSLMDNHEQYF.

This clonotype was detected only a few times. The chain couples TRBV7-8 to TRBJ1-2; tentative D call: TRBD1 (6 bases). There are 12 residues in the CDR3. Looked up from germline, CDR1 is SGHVS and CDR2 is FQNEAQ. Trimming pared 4 bases from V and 5 bases from J, leaving 8 bases between. The CDR3 DNA reads TGTGCCAGCAGCTCCAGGGGTTATGGCTACACCTTC. This encodes CASSSRGYGYTF.

The gene calls are TRBV7-3 and TRBJ2-2, with D hard to call. There are 14 residues in the CDR3. Trimming took 5 bases from V and 9 from J, leaving 16 bases between them. Germline CDR1 SGHTA, CDR2 FQGTGA. DNA of the CDR3: TGTGCCAGCAGCGCGCCCTTGGTAGCCTGGGAGCTGTTTTTT. Translation gives CASSAPLVAWELFF.

This clonotype was seen more than once but under ten times. This chain links TRBV25-1 with TRBJ2-5; 11 bases are shared with TRBD1. Germline CDR1 MGHDK, CDR2 SYGVNS. This CDR3 is 15 amino acids long. Trimming removed 1 base from V and 3 bases from J; junction bases left unmatched: 1. The DNA for the CDR3 is TGTGCCAGCAGTGAATGGACAGGGGGCGAAGAGACCCAGTACTTC. Its protein is CASSEWTGGEETQYF.

The chain links TRBV7-9 to TRBJ2-1; tentatively, D is TRBD1 (5 bases). This CDR3 has 12 amino acids. V gave up 5 bases and J gave up 9 bases, with 11 bases separating them. The germline gives CDR1 SEHNR, CDR2 FQNEAQ (reference sequence). The CDR3 region has the DNA TGTGCCAGCAGCAAACGACAGCTTGAGCAGTTCTTC. Translation gives CASSKRQLEQFF.

The rearrangement links TRBV5-4 to TRBJ2-1; D possibly corresponds to TRBD2 (6 bases). Germline V lookup: CDR1 SGHNT, CDR2 YYREEE (reference sequence). The CDR3 length is 14 residues. V lost 4 bases and J 8 bases, leaving 16 bases between the germline ends. This CDR3 reads CASSPAGGRDEQFF. DNA for the CDR3: TGTGCCAGCAGCCCGGCCGGAGGGCGGGATGAGCAGTTCTTC.

This clonotype showed up just a few times. The chain is built from TRBV7-3 and TRBJ2-7; D may be TRBD2 (6 bases). The CDR3 is 14 amino acids. Trimming pared 5 bases from V and 7 bases from J, leaving 18 bases between. Germline CDR1 and CDR2: SGHTA and FQGTGA. The CDR3 loop reads CASSAPGEEGEQYF. DNA of the CDR3: TGTGCCAGCAGCGCTCCCGGGGAGGAGGGGGAGCAGTACTTC.

There are a few counts of this clonotype. This sequence joins TRBV7-6 and TRBJ2-5; D may be TRBD1 (7 bases). CDR3 length equals 16 residues. The germline V gene encodes CDR1 SGHVS and CDR2 FNYEAQ. Deletions cut 4 bases from V and 1 base from J, with 16 bases between. The chain's CDR3 is CASSSPGDRLQETQYF. CDR3 sequence (DNA): TGTGCCAGCAGCTCCCCGGGGGACAGACTCCAAGAGACCCAGTACTTC. Supplemented by reference TRBV7-6 and TRBJ2-5, the full variable domain reads GAGVSQSPRYKVTKRGQDVALRCDPISGHVSLYWYRQALGQGPEFLTYFNYEAQQDKSGLPNDRFSAERPEGSISTLTIQRTEQRDSAMYRCASSSPGDRLQETQYFGPGTRLLVL.

CDR3 region: CAITRGSNTEAFF. DNA of the CDR3: TGTGCCATCACGAGGGGGTCGAACACTGAAGCTTTCTTT. This chain joins TRBV10-3 and TRBJ1-1; D might be TRBD1 (6 bases). Trimming pared 7 bases from V and 1 base from J, leaving 10 bases between. CDR3 length: 13 residues. Germline-derived CDR1 and CDR2 are ENHRY and SYGVKD.

This clonotype showed up many times. The chain carries TRBV7-9 and TRBJ2-1, with D uncertain. Trimming removed 3 bases from V and 7 bases from J, with 7 bases in between. The CDR3 spans 12 residues. Germline V gene lookup returns CDR1 SEHNR and CDR2 FQNEAQ (reference sequence). CDR3 loop: CASSLVGNEQFF. CDR3 coding DNA: TGTGCCAGCAGCTTGGTGGGGAATGAGCAGTTCTTC.

CDR3 loop: CASSLGRREDTEAFF. CDR3 DNA: TGCGCCAGCAGCTTGGGCAGGAGAGAGGACACTGAAGCTTTCTTT. The V gene is TRBV5-1, the J gene TRBJ1-1; D not resolved. This CDR3 contains 15 residues. Per the germline V gene, CDR1 is SGHRS and CDR2 is YFSETQ. Between the trimmed V and J ends, which lost 0 bases and 3 bases, there was a span of 12 bases.

The V gene is TRBV5-6, the J gene TRBJ2-1, with D perhaps assigned TRBD1 or TRBD2 (5 bases each). Germline V gene sequence: CDR1 SGHDT, CDR2 YYEEEE. The CDR3 runs to 15 residues. V shed 2 bases and J shed 5 bases, with 14 bases lying between them. CDR3 sequence (DNA): TGTGCCAGCAGCTTCCCCGGGACGAGACACAATGAGCAGTTCTTC. This codes for CASSFPGTRHNEQFF.

This clonotype turned up a few times. The chain combines TRBV4-1 with TRBJ2-2; 8 bases agree with TRBD2. V gave up 0 bases and J gave up 2 bases; unmatched junction bases: 8. Germline V lookup: CDR1 MGHRA, CDR2 YSYEKL. This CDR3 has 18 amino acids. CDR3 bases: TGCGCCAGCAGCCAAGATATTCCCGGGACTAGTAACACCGGGGAGCTGTTTTTT. As protein: CASSQDIPGTSNTGELFF.

This chain's CDR3 is CATSTTTGPGKTQYF. The CDR3 coding sequence is TGTGCCACCAGCACAACGACAGGGCCGGGAAAGACCCAGTACTTC. The V gene is TRBV15, the J gene TRBJ2-5; 7 positions match TRBD1. This CDR3 comprises 15 residues. The J segment lost 6 bases and the V segment lost 4 bases, leaving 11 bases of the junction unmatched. The germline V gene encodes CDR1 LNHNV and CDR2 YYDKDF (reference sequence).

The chain is built from TRBV7-6 and TRBJ1-3, with D possibly matching TRBD1 (5 bases). The CDR3 runs 14 residues. Trimming cost V 2 bases and J 4 bases, with 9 bases left between them. Germline assignment: CDR1 SGHVS and CDR2 FNYEAQ. The CDR3 DNA reads as TGTGCCAGCAGCTTAATGGGACCCGGAAACACCATATATTTT. Amino acids: CASSLMGPGNTIYF.

This rearrangement joins TRBV2 to TRBJ2-5, with D perhaps matching TRBD1 (5 bases). Between the trimmed V and J ends, which lost 4 bases and 3 bases, there was a span of 15 bases. The CDR3 consists of 15 residues. Germline assignment: CDR1 SNHLY and CDR2 FYNNEI. This chain's CDR3 is CASSARFGREETQYF. The CDR3, as DNA: TGTGCCAGCAGTGCAAGGTTTGGCAGGGAAGAGACCCAGTACTTC.

This chain uses TRBV7-9 with TRBJ2-5; 7 bases align to TRBD2. Looked up from germline, CDR1 is SEHNR and CDR2 is FQNEAQ (reference sequence). Trimming removed 1 base from V and 5 bases from J; junction bases left unmatched: 13. CDR3 length equals 17 residues. The CDR3 region has the DNA TGTGCCAGCAGCTTAGATCGGCGGGGGTCGTTTCGGGAGACCCAGTACTTC. This codes for CASSLDRRGSFRETQYF.

This clonotype was counted only a few times. The J gene is TRBJ2-1, the V gene TRBV28; 12 bases line up with TRBD2. This CDR3 contains 15 residues. CDR1 is MDHEN, CDR2 SYDVKM, per germline. The J segment lost 6 bases and the V segment lost 5 bases, leaving 5 bases of the junction unmatched. The CDR3 sequence: CASSPSGRVSNEQFF. The CDR3, as DNA: TGTGCCAGCAGTCCTAGCGGGAGGGTTTCCAATGAGCAGTTCTTC. Looking up the rest from reference TRBV28 and TRBJ2-1 gives the full variable domain: DVKVTQSSRYLVKRTGEKVFLECVQDMDHENMFWYRQDPGLGLRLIYFSYDVKMKEKGDIPEGYSVSREKKERFSLILESASTNQTSMYLCASSPSGRVSNEQFFGPGTRLTVL.

This clonotype was recorded a few times. The V gene is TRBV7-6, the J gene TRBJ2-5, with 8 bases aligning to TRBD2. The CDR3 runs to 16 residues. The germline V gene has CDR1 SGHVS and CDR2 FNYEAQ. With 0 bases clipped from V and 5 bases from J, the junction kept 8 bases outside the gene matches. The chain's CDR3 is CASSLAQTGGPETQYF. In DNA form, the CDR3 reads TGTGCCAGCAGCTTAGCTCAAACGGGGGGGCCCGAGACCCAGTACTTC.

The gene calls are TRBV7-6 and TRBJ2-1; 9 nucleotides align to TRBD2. Per germline, CDR1 SGHVS and CDR2 FNYEAQ. This CDR3 region has 16 residues. V lost 3 bases, J lost 4 bases, and 7 bases stayed unmatched. CDR3 DNA: TGTGCCAGCAGCTTTGGGGGCGGGGGGGATTACAATGAGCAGTTCTTC. Its protein product is CASSFGGGGDYNEQFF.

This sequence joins TRBV5-5 and TRBJ2-1, with 7 bases identical to TRBD2. Germline CDR1 reads SGHKS; CDR2 reads YYEKEE (reference sequence). The J segment lost 8 bases and the V segment lost 2 bases, leaving 4 bases of the junction unmatched. The CDR3 sequence is 13 residues long. The CDR3 DNA sequence: TGTGCCAGCAGCTTCCCGACTAGCCATGAGCAGTTCTTC. This translates into CASSFPTSHEQFF.